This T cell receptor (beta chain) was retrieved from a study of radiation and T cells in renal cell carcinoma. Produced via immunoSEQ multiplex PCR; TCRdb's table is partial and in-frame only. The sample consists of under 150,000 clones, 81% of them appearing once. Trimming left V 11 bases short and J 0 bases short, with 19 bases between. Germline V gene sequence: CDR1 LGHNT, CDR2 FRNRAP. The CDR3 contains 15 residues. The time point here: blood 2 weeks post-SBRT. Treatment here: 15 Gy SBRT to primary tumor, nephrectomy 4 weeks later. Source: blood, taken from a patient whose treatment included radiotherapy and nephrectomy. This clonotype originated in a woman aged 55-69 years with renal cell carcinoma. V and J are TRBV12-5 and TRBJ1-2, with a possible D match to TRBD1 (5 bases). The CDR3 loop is CARLPRGVANYGYTF. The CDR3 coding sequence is TGTGCTCGGCTTCCAAGGGGCGTAGCTAACTATGGCTACACCTTC.